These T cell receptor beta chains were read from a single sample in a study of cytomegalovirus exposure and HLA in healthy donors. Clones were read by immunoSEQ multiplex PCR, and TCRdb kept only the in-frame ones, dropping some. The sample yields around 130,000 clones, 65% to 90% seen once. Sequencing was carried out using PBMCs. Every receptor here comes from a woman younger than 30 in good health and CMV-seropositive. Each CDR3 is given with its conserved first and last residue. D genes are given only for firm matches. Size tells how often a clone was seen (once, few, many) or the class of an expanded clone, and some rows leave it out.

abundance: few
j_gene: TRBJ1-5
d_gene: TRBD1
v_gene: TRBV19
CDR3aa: CASSPGQGSQPQHF
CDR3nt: TGTGCCAGTAGTCCTGGACAGGGCTCTCAGCCCCAGCATTTT

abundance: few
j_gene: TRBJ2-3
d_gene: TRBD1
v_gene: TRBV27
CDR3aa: CASSRPTGAGDTQYF
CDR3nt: TGTGCCAGCAGTCGCCCGACAGGGGCGGGGGATACGCAGTATTTT

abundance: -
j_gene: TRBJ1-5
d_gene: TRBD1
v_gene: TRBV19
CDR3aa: CASSPRQGEINQPQHF
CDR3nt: TGTGCCAGTAGTCCCCGACAGGGAGAGATCAATCAGCCCCAGCATTTT

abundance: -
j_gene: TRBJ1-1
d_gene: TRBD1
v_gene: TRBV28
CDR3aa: CASKPRGISYTEAFF
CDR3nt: TGTGCCAGTAAGCCCAGGGGGATCTCCTACACTGAAGCTTTCTTT

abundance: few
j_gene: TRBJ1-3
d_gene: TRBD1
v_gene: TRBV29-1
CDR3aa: CSVRDRHSGNTIYF
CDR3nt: TGCAGCGTCAGGGACAGGCACTCTGGAAACACCATATATTTT

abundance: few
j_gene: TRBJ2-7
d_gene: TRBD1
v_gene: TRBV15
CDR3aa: CATSRESAGQGFYEQYF
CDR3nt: TGTGCCACCAGCAGAGAGTCTGCGGGACAGGGCTTCTACGAGCAGTACTTC

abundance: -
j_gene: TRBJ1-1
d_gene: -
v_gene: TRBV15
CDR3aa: CATSRDRQEMNTEAFF
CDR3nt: TGTGCCACCAGCAGAGATCGGCAGGAAATGAACACTGAAGCTTTCTTT

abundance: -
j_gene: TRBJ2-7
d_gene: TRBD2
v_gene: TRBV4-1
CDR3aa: CASSQEPAGDDEQYF
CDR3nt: TGCGCCAGCAGCCAAGAGCCAGCGGGGGACGACGAGCAGTACTTC

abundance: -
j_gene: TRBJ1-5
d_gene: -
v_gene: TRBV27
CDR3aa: CASSLVGVKGDQPQHF
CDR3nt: TGTGCCAGCAGTTTAGTTGGAGTGAAGGGGGATCAGCCCCAGCATTTT

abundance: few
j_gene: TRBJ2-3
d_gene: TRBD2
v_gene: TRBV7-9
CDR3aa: CASSLGGREGDTQYF
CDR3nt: TGTGCCAGCAGCTTAGGTGGCAGGGAGGGAGATACGCAGTATTTT

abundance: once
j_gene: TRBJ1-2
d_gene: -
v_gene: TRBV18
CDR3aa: CASSPRAGLFDGYTF
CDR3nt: TGTGCCAGCTCACCACGGGCAGGGTTGTTCGATGGCTACACCTTC

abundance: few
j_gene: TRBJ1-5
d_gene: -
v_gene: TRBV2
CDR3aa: CASSEMGRNQPQHF
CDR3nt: TGTGCCAGCAGTGAAATGGGGCGCAATCAGCCCCAGCATTTT

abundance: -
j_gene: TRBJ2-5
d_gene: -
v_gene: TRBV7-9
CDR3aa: CASRASSSQETQYF
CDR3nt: TGTGCCAGCAGAGCGAGTTCCAGTCAAGAGACCCAGTACTTC

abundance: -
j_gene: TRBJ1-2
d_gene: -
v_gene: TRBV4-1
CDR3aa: CASSPENRNYGYTF
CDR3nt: TGCGCCAGCAGCCCAGAAAACAGAAACTATGGCTACACCTTC

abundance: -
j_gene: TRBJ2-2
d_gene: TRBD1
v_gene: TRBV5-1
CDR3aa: CASSLGQGYNGELFF
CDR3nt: TGCGCCAGCAGCTTGGGACAGGGTTATAACGGGGAGCTGTTTTTT

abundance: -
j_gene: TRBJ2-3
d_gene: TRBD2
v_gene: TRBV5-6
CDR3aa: CASSYPGLAVSTDTQYF
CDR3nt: TGTGCCAGCAGTTACCCGGGACTAGCGGTGTCCACAGATACGCAGTATTTT

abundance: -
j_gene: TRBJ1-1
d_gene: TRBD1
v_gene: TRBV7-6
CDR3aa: CASSSGQGSTEAFF
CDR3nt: TGTGCCAGCAGCTCGGGACAGGGTAGCACTGAAGCTTTCTTT

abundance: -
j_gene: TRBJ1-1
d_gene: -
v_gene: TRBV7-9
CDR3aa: CASSETGEAFF
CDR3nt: TGTGCCAGCAGCGAGACAGGTGAAGCTTTCTTT

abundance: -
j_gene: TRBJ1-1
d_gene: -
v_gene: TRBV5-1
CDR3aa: CASSLGSGGAEAFF
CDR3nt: TGCGCCAGCAGCCTGGGATCAGGCGGGGCTGAAGCTTTCTTT

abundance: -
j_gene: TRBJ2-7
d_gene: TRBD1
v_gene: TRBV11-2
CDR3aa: CASSIRTGGVDEQYF
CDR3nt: TGTGCCAGCAGCATTAGGACAGGGGGTGTCGACGAGCAGTACTTC

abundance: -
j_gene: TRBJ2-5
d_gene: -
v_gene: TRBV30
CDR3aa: CAWAGTRKGTQYF
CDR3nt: TGTGCCTGGGCAGGGACACGTAAAGGGACCCAGTACTTC

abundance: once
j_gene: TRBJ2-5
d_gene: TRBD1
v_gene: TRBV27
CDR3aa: CASSDQDRVETQYF
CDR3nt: TGTGCCAGCAGTGATCAGGACAGGGTGGAGACCCAGTACTTC

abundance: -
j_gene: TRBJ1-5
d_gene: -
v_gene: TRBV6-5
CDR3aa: CASRPGLRQPQHF
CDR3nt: TGTGCCAGCAGGCCAGGGTTGCGTCAGCCCCAGCATTTT

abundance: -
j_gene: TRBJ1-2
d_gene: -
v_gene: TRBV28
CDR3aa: CASSRTENYGYTF
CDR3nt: TGTGCCAGCAGCCGGACAGAAAACTATGGCTACACCTTC

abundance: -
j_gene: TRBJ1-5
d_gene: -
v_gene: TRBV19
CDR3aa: CASSSRQFDSNQPQHF
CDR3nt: TGTGCCAGTAGTTCCAGACAGTTCGATAGCAATCAGCCCCAGCATTTT

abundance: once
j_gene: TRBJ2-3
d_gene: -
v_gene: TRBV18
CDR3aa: CASSQAVTDTQYF
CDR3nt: TGTGCCAGCTCACAGGCGGTCACAGATACGCAGTATTTT

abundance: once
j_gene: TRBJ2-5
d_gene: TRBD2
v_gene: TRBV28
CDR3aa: CASSSPVGSGDQETQYF
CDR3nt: TGTGCCAGCAGTTCCCCTGTTGGTAGCGGGGACCAAGAGACCCAGTACTTC

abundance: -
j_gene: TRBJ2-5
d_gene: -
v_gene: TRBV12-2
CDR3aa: CASAPGTTQETQYF
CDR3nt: TGTGCAAGTGCACCGGGGACAACACAAGAGACCCAGTACTTC

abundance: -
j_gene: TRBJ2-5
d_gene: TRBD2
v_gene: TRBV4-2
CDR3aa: CASSQERGGQETQYF
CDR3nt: TGTGCCAGCAGCCAAGAGCGGGGGGGCCAAGAGACCCAGTACTTC